A selection of T cell receptor beta chains follows, all from one sample in a study of shared clonotypes between healthy human individuals. TCRdb keeps only in-frame clones here, not all; method: immunoSEQ multiplex PCR. This sample yields approximately 1,000,000 clones, of which around three quarters are seen a single time; 0.7% to 0.95% belongs to the top ten. The sequencing sample was made of memory CD4+ T cells from PBMCs. These receptors were taken from a man aged 18 to 30 in good health. Some clones in this sample may be carry-over from other donors' samples. Both conserved end residues are part of each CDR3. Fields, in order: J gene, CDR3 length, V gene, clone size, CDR3 protein. Not every row has a clone size; where given, it reads once, few, many or a size class.

j_gene: TRBJ1-2
len: 13
v_gene: TRBV5-8
abundance: NA
CDR3aa: CASSSPYVYGYTF

j_gene: TRBJ1-2
len: 15
v_gene: TRBV6-1
abundance: NA
CDR3aa: CASSLEGYPNYGYTF

j_gene: TRBJ1-3
len: 17
v_gene: TRBV4-2
abundance: few
CDR3aa: CASSQDYIGASGNTIYF

j_gene: TRBJ1-2
len: 14
v_gene: TRBV6-1
abundance: NA
CDR3aa: CASSEADQGYGYTF

j_gene: TRBJ2-5
len: 17
v_gene: TRBV5-1
abundance: NA
CDR3aa: CASTTGTGGPSQETQYF

j_gene: TRBJ1-2
len: 15
v_gene: TRBV19
abundance: NA
CDR3aa: CASSITVGANYGYTF

j_gene: TRBJ2-3
len: 15
v_gene: TRBV10-3
abundance: NA
CDR3aa: CAISEGGRAGDTQYF

j_gene: TRBJ2-5
len: 14
v_gene: TRBV28
abundance: NA
CDR3aa: CASRLAGAQETQYF

j_gene: TRBJ2-7
len: 14
v_gene: TRBV29-1
abundance: many
CDR3aa: CSVVTDRGFYEQYF

j_gene: TRBJ2-2
len: 14
v_gene: TRBV2
abundance: NA
CDR3aa: CASSSSGNTGELFF

j_gene: TRBJ2-4
len: 17
v_gene: TRBV9
abundance: NA
CDR3aa: CASSFRDRGQGLDIQYF

j_gene: TRBJ2-7
len: 16
v_gene: TRBV4-1
abundance: NA
CDR3aa: CASSPSGGRAIYEQYF

j_gene: TRBJ2-7
len: 14
v_gene: TRBV13
abundance: NA
CDR3aa: CASSSRDRGDEQYF

j_gene: TRBJ1-2
len: 15
v_gene: TRBV7-8
abundance: many
CDR3aa: CASSPGTGTNYGYTF

j_gene: TRBJ1-5
len: 14
v_gene: TRBV27
abundance: NA
CDR3aa: CASNIRGEGQPQHF

j_gene: TRBJ2-2
len: 14
v_gene: TRBV28
abundance: NA
CDR3aa: CASSIGGSTGELFF

j_gene: TRBJ1-5
len: 13
v_gene: TRBV6-1
abundance: NA
CDR3aa: CASEAISNQPQHF

j_gene: TRBJ1-1
len: 14
v_gene: TRBV19
abundance: NA
CDR3aa: CATKGPGGFAEAFF

j_gene: TRBJ1-5
len: 12
v_gene: TRBV29-1
abundance: NA
CDR3aa: CSVGGSNQPQHF

j_gene: TRBJ2-4
len: 16
v_gene: TRBV19
abundance: NA
CDR3aa: CASSVEGALAKNIQYF

j_gene: TRBJ2-1
len: 16
v_gene: TRBV7-3
abundance: NA
CDR3aa: CASSLGRLAGKGEQFF

j_gene: TRBJ1-1
len: 14
v_gene: TRBV6-6
abundance: NA
CDR3aa: CASSYFTGTTEAFF

j_gene: TRBJ2-7
len: 11
v_gene: TRBV20-1
abundance: NA
CDR3aa: CSVRGSYEQYF

j_gene: TRBJ2-7
len: 13
v_gene: TRBV29-1
abundance: NA
CDR3aa: CSVEKGGGTSQYF

j_gene: TRBJ1-1
len: 15
v_gene: TRBV27
abundance: once
CDR3aa: CASSLLNRANTEAFF

j_gene: TRBJ2-3
len: 16
v_gene: TRBV7-2
abundance: NA
CDR3aa: CASSRLPRQTTDTQYF

j_gene: TRBJ2-7
len: 16
v_gene: TRBV4-3
abundance: NA
CDR3aa: CASSRASGTGVYEQYF

j_gene: TRBJ1-1
len: 13
v_gene: TRBV18
abundance: NA
CDR3aa: CASSPLGGTEAFF

j_gene: TRBJ2-7
len: 14
v_gene: TRBV7-6
abundance: NA
CDR3aa: CASSRVLGNSEQYF

j_gene: TRBJ2-1
len: 15
v_gene: TRBV19
abundance: once
CDR3aa: CASSIEARAGIVQFF

j_gene: TRBJ1-3
len: 14
v_gene: TRBV30
abundance: NA
CDR3aa: CAWSVLSGGNTIYF

j_gene: TRBJ1-1
len: 19
v_gene: TRBV28
abundance: many
CDR3aa: CASSAAPGSRFGMNTEAFF

j_gene: TRBJ1-3
len: 15
v_gene: TRBV2
abundance: few
CDR3aa: CASAAGGTSGNTIYF

j_gene: TRBJ2-5
len: 12
v_gene: TRBV28
abundance: NA
CDR3aa: CASHGAMETQYF

j_gene: TRBJ2-1
len: 11
v_gene: TRBV11-2
abundance: NA
CDR3aa: CASSFINEQFF